The clone carrying this T cell receptor beta chain has only a few counts. The V and J ends lost 2 bases and 6 bases, in that order; junction bases with no gene match: 3. This CDR3 is built from 13 residues. Germline CDR1 reads WSHSY; CDR2 reads SAAADI. This entry belongs to a study of Ad26.COV2.S vaccination and SARS-CoV-2 variants. Study background: Participants got Ad26.COV2.S intramuscularly, once or twice 56 days apart.

Repertoires were generated with immunoSEQ multiplex PCR, while TCRdb's copy carries only in-frame clones and drops some. This table holds more than 300,000 clones, around four fifths found once. Treatment described: around 19 received Ad26.COV2.S at low or high dose, single or two shots; 5 received placebo; per-sample allocation not given. Sampling happened 63 days after the first vaccine or placebo injection. The sequencing here drew on peripheral blood, taken in a trial of Ad26.COV2.S vaccine versus placebo. The sequence was collected from a person aged 18 to 65 who received the Ad26.COV2.S COVID-19 vaccine or a placebo. The chain has TRBV10-2 and TRBJ2-7; 8 nucleotides align to TRBD2. CDR3 in DNA: TGCGCCAGCAGTGAGATACTAGCGGTCGAGCAGTACTTC. It is translated as CASSEILAVEQYF.